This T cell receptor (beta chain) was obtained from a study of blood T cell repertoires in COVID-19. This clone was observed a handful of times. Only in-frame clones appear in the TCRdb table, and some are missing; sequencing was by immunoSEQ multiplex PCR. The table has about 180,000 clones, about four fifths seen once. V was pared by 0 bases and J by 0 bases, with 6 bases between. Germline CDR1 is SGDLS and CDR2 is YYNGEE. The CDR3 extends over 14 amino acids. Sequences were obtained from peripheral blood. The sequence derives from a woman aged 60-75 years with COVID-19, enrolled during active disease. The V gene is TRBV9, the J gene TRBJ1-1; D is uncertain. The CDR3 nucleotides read TGTGCCAGCAGCGTAGTAGACATGAACACTGAAGCTTTCTTT. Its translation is CASSVVDMNTEAFF.